This T cell receptor (beta chain) was identified in a study of T cell responses to AZD1222 COVID-19 vaccine. Findings and caveats of the study: Spike-specific TCR breadth and depth rose after two AZD1222 doses. Regions 160-218 and 743-854 held dominance among vaccine-associated CD4 TCRs, which spanned spike. Of the AZD1222 recipients, only 5 or 6 were seropositive at baseline. Regions left unmutated in variants are reportedly the target of nearly half of spike-specific TCRs.

Remarks on this clone: Its antigen is undetermined. A read error may account for a junction end that differs from germline.

The germline V gene has CDR1 SSHAT and CDR2 FNYEAQ (reference sequence). The CDR3 has 18 residues. Here immunoSEQ multiplex PCR was the method, and the copy in TCRdb shows in-frame clones only, minus some. The sample lists around 140,000 clones; more than 90% were seen once. The sequences come from peripheral blood, collected 28 days after the second AZD1222 dose. This clonotype originated in an adult who received the AZD1222 COVID-19 vaccine. V gene TRBV7-7 combines with J gene TRBJ2-3; TRBD1 aligns across 7 bases. The CDR3 region has the DNA TGTGCTAGCAGCTTCAAGTGGACAGGCCCTCAACTCACAGATACGCAGTATTTT. This codes for CASSFKWTGPQLTDTQYF.